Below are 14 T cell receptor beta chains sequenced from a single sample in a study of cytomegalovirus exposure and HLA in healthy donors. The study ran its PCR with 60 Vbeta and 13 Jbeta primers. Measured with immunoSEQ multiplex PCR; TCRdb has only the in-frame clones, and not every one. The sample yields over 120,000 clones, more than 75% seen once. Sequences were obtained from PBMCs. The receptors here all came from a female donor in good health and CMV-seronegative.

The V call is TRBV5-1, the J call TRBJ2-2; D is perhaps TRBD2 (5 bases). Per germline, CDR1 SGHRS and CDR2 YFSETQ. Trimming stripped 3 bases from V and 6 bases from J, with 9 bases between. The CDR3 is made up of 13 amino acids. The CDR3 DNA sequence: TGCGCCAGCAGCTCCCCGGGATCCGGGGAGCTGTTTTTT. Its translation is CASSSPGSGELFF.

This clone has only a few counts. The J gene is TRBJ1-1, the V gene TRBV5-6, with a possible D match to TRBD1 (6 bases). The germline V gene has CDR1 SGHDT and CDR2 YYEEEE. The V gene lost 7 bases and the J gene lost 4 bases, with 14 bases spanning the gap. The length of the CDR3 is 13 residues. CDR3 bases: TGTGCCAGCGATAGGGGGAAGGGCACTGAAGCTTTCTTT. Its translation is CASDRGKGTEAFF.

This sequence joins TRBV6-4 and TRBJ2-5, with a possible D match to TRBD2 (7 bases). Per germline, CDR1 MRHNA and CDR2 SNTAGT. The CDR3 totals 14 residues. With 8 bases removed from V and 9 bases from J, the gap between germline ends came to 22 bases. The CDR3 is CASSPEGGRRPQYF. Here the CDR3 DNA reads TGTGCCAGCTCCCCGGAGGGGGGGAGGAGGCCCCAGTACTTC.

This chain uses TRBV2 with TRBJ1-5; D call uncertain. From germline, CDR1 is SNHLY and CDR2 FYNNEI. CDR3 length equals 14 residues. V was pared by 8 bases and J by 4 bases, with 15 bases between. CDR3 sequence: CASGGQTWNQPQHF. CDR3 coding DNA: TGTGCCAGCGGCGGGCAAACCTGGAATCAGCCCCAGCATTTT.

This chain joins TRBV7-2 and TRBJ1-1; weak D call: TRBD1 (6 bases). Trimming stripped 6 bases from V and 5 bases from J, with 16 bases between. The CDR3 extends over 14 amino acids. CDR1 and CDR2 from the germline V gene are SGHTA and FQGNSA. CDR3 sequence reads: CASSSDSDVTEAFF. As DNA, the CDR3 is TGTGCCAGCAGTTCGGACAGCGACGTAACTGAAGCTTTCTTT.

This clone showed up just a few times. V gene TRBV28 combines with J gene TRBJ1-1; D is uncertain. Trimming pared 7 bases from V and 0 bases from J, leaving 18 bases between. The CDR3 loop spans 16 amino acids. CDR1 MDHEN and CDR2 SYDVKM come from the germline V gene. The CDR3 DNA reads TGTGCCAGCACGCGATCCGCTTACAGTATGAACACTGAAGCTTTCTTT. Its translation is CASTRSAYSMNTEAFF.

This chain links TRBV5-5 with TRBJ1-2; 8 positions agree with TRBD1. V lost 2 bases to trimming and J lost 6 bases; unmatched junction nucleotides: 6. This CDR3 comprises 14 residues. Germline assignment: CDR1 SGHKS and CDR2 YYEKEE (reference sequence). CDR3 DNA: TGTGCCAGCAGCTTACGGACAGGGTACCATGGCTACACCTTC. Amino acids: CASSLRTGYHGYTF.

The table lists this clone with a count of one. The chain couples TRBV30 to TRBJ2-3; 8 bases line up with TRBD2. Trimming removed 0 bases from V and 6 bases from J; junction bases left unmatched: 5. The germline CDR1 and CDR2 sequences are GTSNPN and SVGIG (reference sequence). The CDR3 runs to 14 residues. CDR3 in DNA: TGTGCCTGGAGTGTGGCGGGAGGTTCTGATACGCAGTATTTT. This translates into CAWSVAGGSDTQYF.

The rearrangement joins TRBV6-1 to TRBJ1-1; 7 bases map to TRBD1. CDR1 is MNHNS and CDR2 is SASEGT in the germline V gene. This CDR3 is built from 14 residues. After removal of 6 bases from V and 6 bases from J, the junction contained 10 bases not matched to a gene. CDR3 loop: CASRPYRGTAEAFF. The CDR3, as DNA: TGTGCCAGCAGACCCTACAGGGGAACGGCTGAAGCTTTCTTT.

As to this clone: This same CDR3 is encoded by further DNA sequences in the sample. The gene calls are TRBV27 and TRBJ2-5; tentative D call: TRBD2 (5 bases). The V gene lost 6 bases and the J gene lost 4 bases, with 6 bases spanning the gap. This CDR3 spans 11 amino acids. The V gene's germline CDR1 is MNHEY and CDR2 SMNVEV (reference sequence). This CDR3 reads CASSRGETQYF. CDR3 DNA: TGTGCCAGCAGCCGGGGAGAGACCCAGTACTTC.

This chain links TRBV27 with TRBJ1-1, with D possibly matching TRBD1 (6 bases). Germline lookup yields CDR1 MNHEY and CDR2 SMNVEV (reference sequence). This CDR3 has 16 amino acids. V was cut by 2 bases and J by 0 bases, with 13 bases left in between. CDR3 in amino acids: CASSLGPDRLNTEAFF. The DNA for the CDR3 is TGTGCCAGCAGTTTAGGGCCTGACAGGTTGAACACTGAAGCTTTCTTT.

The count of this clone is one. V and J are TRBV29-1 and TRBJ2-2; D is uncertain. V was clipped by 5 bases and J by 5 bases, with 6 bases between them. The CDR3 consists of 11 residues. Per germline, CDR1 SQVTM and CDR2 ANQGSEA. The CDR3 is CSVRWTGELFF. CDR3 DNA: TGCAGCGTTCGGTGGACCGGGGAGCTGTTTTTT.

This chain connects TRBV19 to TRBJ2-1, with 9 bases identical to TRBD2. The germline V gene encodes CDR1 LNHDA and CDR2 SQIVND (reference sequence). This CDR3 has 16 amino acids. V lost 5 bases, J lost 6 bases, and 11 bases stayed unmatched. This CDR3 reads CASSLRGGAGGNEQFF. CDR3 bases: TGTGCCAGTAGTTTAAGGGGGGGAGCGGGAGGCAATGAGCAGTTCTTC.

CDR3 region: CASSIVGGRGVYNEQFF. The CDR3 coding sequence is TGTGCCAGTAGTATAGTAGGCGGGAGAGGTGTATACAATGAGCAGTTCTTC. The rearrangement joins TRBV19 to TRBJ2-1; the match to TRBD2 covers 7 bases. The germline CDR1 and CDR2 sequences are LNHDA and SQIVND (reference sequence). The CDR3 length is 17 residues. With 1 base clipped from V and 4 bases from J, the junction kept 10 bases outside the gene matches. Based on the CDR3 plus reference TRBV19 and TRBJ2-1, the full variable domain is DGGITQSPKYLFRKEGQNVTLSCEQNLNHDAMYWYRQDPGQGLRLIYYSQIVNDFQKGDIAEGYSVSREKKESFPLTVTSAQKNPTAFYLCASSIVGGRGVYNEQFFGPGTRLTVL.